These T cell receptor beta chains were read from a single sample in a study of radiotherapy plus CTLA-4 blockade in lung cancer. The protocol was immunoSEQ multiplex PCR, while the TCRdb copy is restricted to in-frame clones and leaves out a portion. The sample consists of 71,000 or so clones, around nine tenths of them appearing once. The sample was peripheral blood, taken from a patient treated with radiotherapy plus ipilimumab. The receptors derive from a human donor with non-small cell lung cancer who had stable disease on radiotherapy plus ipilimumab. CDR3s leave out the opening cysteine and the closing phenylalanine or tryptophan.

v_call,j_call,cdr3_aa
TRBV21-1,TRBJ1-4,ASSKGGPGHVSTNEKLF
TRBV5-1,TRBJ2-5,ASSQQEGGQTQY
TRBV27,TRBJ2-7,ASSPSGRGMYEQY
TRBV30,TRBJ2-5,AWSPGTGGAETQY
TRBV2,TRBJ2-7,ASMGDSRAQY
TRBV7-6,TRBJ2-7,ASSLASGRGNEQY
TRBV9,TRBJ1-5,ASSVGLSNQPQH
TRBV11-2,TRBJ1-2,ASSPLRGPRGYGYT
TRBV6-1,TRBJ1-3,ASSRDRDSGNTIY
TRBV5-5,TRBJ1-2,ASSPQVVGGVYGYT
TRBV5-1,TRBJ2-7,ASSPWDSAYEQY
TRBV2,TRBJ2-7,ASRAEGVGTYEQY
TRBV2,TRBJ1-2,ASLLRELYGYT
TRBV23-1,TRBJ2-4,ASSRIRGTKNIQY
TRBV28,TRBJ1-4,ASSFTGTEKLF
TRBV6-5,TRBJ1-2,ASSLDRAPYGYT
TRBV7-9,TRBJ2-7,ASSLGDLGTEQY
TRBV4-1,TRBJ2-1,ASSLGQYNEQF
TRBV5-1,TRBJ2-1,ASSFSGVNEQF
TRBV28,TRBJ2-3,ASSSRDPPRRQY